The source of this T cell receptor beta chain is a study of cytomegalovirus exposure and HLA in healthy donors. In the study overall: The approximately 120 validation repertoires used the same platform as the 600 to 750 first-cohort repertoires (as reported by a later analysis). Study outcomes and limitations: Reports credit the classifier with highly specific, highly sensitive diagnosis of cytomegalovirus status.

This CDR3 region has 15 residues. The V end was cut by 4 bases, the J end by 5 bases, with 18 bases between. Germline assignment: CDR1 SQVTM and CDR2 ANQGSEA. Of note for this clone: Its matching antigen is unknown.

Measured with immunoSEQ multiplex PCR; TCRdb has only the in-frame clones, and not every one. The table shows roughly 230,000 clones, with 90% occurring only once. This receptor was identified in a woman aged 25-40 years in good health and CMV-seronegative. Sample: PBMCs. The rearrangement joins TRBV29-1 to TRBJ2-1, with D maybe TRBD2 (6 bases). The CDR3 loop is CSVVGAPGLNNEQFF. The CDR3 nucleotides read TGCAGCGTTGTTGGGGCCCCGGGACTTAACAATGAGCAGTTCTTC.